This TCR beta chain was retrieved from a study of blood T cell repertoires in COVID-19 (TCRdb year 2020). In the study overall: The collaborator samples originated in the United States, Italy and Spain and spanned the acute and convalescent phases of COVID-19. The material from the prospective study consisted of cDNA or gDNA derived from T cells, B-cell-depleted T cells, or PBMCs. The dataset comprised deeply sampled blood TCRbeta repertoires from subjects exposed to, actively infected with, or recovered from COVID-19. A freely available public database, intended as a resource for researchers studying the immune response to SARS-CoV-2, is where the repertoires were released. The samples were drawn from the first 160 participants of the ongoing ImmuneRACE study and from 1,200 or so subjects provided by 6 global collaborators. The sample metadata nearly always contained a de-identified subject ID, COVID-19 status, age in years and sex. Where HLA class I and class II types were available, the types were taken from metadata supplied by the sample provider, not from assay-based typing.

TCRbeta CDR3 regions were amplified from genomic DNA by means of the immunoSEQ Assay, a bias-controlled multiplex PCR. Per the authors' processing: The number of nucleated cells in each sample was estimated by amplification of reference gene primers within the assay. To quantify the absolute abundance of each unique TCRbeta CDR3 rearrangement, sequence reads were collapsed and filtered. For each sample, productive Simpson clonality was calculated by taking the square root of Simpson's diversity index across productive rearrangements. As stored in TCRdb, this immuneACCESS dataset retains in-frame rearrangements with V and J assigned. A fraction of the clones does not appear; measured against another copy, unresolved V genes explain less than half of the discrepancy, and the remainder lacks a known reason. The V and J calls and clone size are taken from that table; D and trimming were inferred from the DNA. For this sample the table gives approximately 97,000 clones, of which around 90% were detected only once. 4.2% of the sample comes from the top ten.

A remark on this clone: Its antigen is unknown. The input lacks base qualities; no much larger clone sits a single base away.

Collaborating institutions collected whole blood in K2EDTA tubes following their own protocols. Collaborator samples were shipped for TCRbeta analysis as frozen whole blood, isolated PBMCs, or DNA extracted from either sample type. V and J are trimmed by 0 bases and 8 bases, and the gene matches miss 5 bases of the junction. The CDR3 runs 15 amino acids, cysteine and phenylalanine included. Of all the DNA, just the CDR3 is kept, 45 bases in frame from base 1. The germline V gene sets CDR1 to SGDLS and CDR2 to YYNGEE. Points the paper makes about the study in general: Clinical and demographic metadata were provided uncurated, with the amount varying by source and participant.

Sequencing input: peripheral blood. The source of this sequence is a man aged 18 to 29 with acute or convalescent COVID-19. The sequence links TRBV9 to TRBJ1-6; 7 bases in the junction line up with TRBD1. The nucleotides read TGTGCCAGCAGCGTAGGGGACAGAACCTATTCACCCCTCCACTTT. This encodes CASSVGDRTYSPLHF.